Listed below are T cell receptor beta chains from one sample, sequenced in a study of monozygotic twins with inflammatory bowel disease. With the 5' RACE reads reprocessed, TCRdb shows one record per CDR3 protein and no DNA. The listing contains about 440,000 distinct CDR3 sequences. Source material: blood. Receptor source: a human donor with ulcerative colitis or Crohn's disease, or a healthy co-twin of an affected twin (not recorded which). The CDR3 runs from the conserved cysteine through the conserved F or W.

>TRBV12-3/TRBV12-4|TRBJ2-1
CASRGTPGNEQFF
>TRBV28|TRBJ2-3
CASRAGTSGGFTDTQYF
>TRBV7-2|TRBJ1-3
CASSPEKGARNTIYF
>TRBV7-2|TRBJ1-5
CASSQGSATYQPQHF
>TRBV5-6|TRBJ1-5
CASSLGSSTGNQPQHF
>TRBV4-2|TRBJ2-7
CASSHEGFEYEQYF
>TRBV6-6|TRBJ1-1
CASSLRQRSEAFF
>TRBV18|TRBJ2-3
CASSAETSGTDTQYF
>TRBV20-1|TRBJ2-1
CSALSGTSGEQFF
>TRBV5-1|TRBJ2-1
CASSWGLGDEQFF
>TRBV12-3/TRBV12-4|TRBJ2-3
CASSLPASPYSTDTQYF